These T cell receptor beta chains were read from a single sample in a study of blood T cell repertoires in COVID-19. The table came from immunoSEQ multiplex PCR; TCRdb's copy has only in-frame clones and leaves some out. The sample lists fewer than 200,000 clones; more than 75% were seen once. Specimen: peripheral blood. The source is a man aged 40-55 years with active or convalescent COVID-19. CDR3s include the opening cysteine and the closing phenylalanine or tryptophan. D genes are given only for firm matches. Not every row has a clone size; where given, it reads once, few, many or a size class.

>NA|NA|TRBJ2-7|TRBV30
TGTGCCTGGAACAAGGGGACCTACGAGCAGTACTTC
CAWNKGTYEQYF
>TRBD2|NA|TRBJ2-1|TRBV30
TGTGCCTGGAGATCAAATAGCGGGCGCTCCTACAATGAGCAGTTCTTC
CAWRSNSGRSYNEQFF
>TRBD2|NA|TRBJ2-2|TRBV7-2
TGTGCCAGCAGCCGGAGAGCGGGGGGGCACACCGGGGAGCTGTTTTTT
CASSRRAGGHTGELFF
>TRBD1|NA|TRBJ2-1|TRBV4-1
TGCGCCAGCAGCCAGACAGGGAGCTCCTACAATGAGCAGTTCTTC
CASSQTGSSYNEQFF
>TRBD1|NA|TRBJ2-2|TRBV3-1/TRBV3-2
TGTGCCAGCAACTTCAGACAGGACAGGGGAAGTTGGAGCACCGGGGAGCTGTTTTTT
CASNFRQDRGSWSTGELFF
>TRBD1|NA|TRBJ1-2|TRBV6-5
TGTGCCAGCAGTTACTTGAGGGGGCTAGACTATGGCTACACCTTC
CASSYLRGLDYGYTF
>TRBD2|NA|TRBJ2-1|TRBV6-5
TGTGCCAGCCGCGCCCAGGGCGGGGGGTCCAATGAGCAGTTCTTC
CASRAQGGGSNEQFF
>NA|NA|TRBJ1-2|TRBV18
TGTGCCAGCTCACCGTCAGGGGATGGCTACACCTTC
CASSPSGDGYTF
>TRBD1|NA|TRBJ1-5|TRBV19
TGTGCCAGACGGGACAGGGTGATCAACAATCAGCCCCAGCATTTT
CARRDRVINNQPQHF
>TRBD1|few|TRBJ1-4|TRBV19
TGTGCCAGTAGTGCGACAGGGCTACGAAATGAAAAACTGTTTTTT
CASSATGLRNEKLFF
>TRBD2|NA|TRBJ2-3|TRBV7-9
TGTGCCAGCAGCTTATCCAGCGGGGGGCCGGGAGATACGCAGTATTTT
CASSLSSGGPGDTQYF
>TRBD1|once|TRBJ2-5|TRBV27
TGTGCCAGCAGTTCCCGGACAGGGGAAGAGACCCAGTACTTC
CASSSRTGEETQYF
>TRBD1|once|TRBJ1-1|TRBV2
TGTGCCAGCAGGGACAGGGTGGGGAACACTGAAGCTTTCTTT
CASRDRVGNTEAFF
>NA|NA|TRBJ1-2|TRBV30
TGTGCCTGGGCCGGGACATACAACTATGGCTACACCTTC
CAWAGTYNYGYTF
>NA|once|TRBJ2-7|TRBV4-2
TGTGCCAGCAGCCAGGGGAGGGGGGGCTCCTACGAGCAGTACTTC
CASSQGRGGSYEQYF
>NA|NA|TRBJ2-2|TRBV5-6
TGTGCCAGCAGCTTGGCCCTATCAGGGAACACCGGGGAGCTGTTTTTT
CASSLALSGNTGELFF
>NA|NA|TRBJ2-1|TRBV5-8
TGTGCCAGCAGCTATGGGGGGTCCAATGAGCAGTTCTTC
CASSYGGSNEQFF
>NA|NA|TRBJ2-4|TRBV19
TGTGCCAGTAGAGTCGCGGCGACGGGAGCCAAAAACATTCAGTACTTC
CASRVAATGAKNIQYF
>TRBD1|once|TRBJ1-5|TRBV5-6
TGTGCCAGCAGCAAGGGACAGGGGTACCAGCCCCAGCATTTT
CASSKGQGYQPQHF
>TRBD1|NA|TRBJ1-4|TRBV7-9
TGTGCCAGCAGCTTAGCGGGACAGCCCCTCGAAAAACTGTTTTTT
CASSLAGQPLEKLFF
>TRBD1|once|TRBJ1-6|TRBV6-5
TGTGCCAGCAGTCGGGGACAGGGGGCGAATTCACCCCTCCACTTT
CASSRGQGANSPLHF
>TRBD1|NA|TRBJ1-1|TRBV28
TGTGCCAGCAGTTTACCGACAGGGGGGCACACTGAAGCTTTCTTT
CASSLPTGGHTEAFF
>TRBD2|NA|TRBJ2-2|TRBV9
TGTGCCAGCAGCGCAGTAGCGGGGGGGAACACCGGGGAGCTGTTTTTT
CASSAVAGGNTGELFF
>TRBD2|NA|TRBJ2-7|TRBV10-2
TGCGCCAGCAGTGAGGGTTCTAGCGGCCAGTATCACGAGCAGTACTTC
CASSEGSSGQYHEQYF
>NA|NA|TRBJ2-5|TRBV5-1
TGCGCCAGCAGGAGACAAGAGACCCAGTACTTC
CASRRQETQYF